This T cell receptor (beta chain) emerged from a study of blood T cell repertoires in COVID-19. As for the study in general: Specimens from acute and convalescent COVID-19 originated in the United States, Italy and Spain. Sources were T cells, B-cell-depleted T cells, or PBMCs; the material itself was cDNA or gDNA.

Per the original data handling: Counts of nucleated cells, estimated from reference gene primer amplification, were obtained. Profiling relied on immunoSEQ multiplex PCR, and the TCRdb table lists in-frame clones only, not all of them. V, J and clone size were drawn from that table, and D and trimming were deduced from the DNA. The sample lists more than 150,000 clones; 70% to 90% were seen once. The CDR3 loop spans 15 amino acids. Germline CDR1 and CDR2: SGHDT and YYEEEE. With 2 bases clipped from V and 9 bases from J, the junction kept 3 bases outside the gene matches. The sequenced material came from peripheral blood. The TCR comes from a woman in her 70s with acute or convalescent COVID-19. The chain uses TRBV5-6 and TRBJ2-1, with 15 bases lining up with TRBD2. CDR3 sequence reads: CASSFTGLAGGEQFF. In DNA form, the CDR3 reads TGTGCCAGCAGCTTTACGGGACTAGCGGGAGGTGAGCAGTTCTTC.